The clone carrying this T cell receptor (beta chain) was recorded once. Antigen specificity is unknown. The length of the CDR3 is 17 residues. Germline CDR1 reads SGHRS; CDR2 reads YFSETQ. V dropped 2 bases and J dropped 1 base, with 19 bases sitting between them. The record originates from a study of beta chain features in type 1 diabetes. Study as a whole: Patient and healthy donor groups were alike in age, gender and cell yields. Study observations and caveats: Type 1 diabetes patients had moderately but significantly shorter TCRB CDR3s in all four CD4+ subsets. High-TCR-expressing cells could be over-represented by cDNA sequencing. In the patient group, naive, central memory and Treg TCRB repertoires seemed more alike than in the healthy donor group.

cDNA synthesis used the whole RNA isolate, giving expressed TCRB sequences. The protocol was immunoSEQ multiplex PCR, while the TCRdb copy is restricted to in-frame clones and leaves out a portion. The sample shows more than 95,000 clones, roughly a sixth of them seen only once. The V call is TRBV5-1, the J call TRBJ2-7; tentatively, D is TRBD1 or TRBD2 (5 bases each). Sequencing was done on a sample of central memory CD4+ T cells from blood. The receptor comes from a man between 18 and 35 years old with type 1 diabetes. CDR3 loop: CASSFEGNPPGSYEQYF. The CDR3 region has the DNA TGCGCCAGCAGCTTTGAGGGGAATCCGCCCGGATCCTACGAGCAGTACTTC.